The TCR beta chain under discussion was sequenced for a study of post-analysis software for immune sequencing data. Study overall: Relapsing-remitting, secondary progressive and progressive-relapsing multiple sclerosis courses were included.

Unique molecular identifiers had been added to the TCR beta cDNA libraries. cDNA molecules numbering about 490,000 came from approximately 1 to 10 million T cells. MiXCR, run by TCRdb on the PCR reads, gives a single entry per CDR3 protein. Of hundreds of thousands of distinct CDR3 sequences in the sample, approximately 60% are singletons; the top ten hold approximately 11%. There are 11 residues in the CDR3. Germline CDR1 is LGHDT and CDR2 is YNNKEL (reference sequence). A remark on this clonotype: Its antigen remains unknown. The junction and the germline gene differ at one end; a read error may be behind it.

Study-level findings and limits: Elevated frequency relative to controls characterized 4 or 5 TRBV segments in patients, TRBV5-6, TRBV5-1 and TRBV20-1 among them. Co-batched samples clustered tightly together by F measure. Normalized Chao1 diversity was significantly reduced in patients versus controls.

The rearrangement links TRBV3-1 to TRBJ2-7, with D unresolved. The TCR was taken from a girl aged 2-9 years with multiple sclerosis. The sequencing sample was made of blood. The CDR3 sequence is CAGSHDYEQYF. As DNA, the CDR3 is TGTGCCGGCAGCCACGACTACGAGCAGTACTTC.